The T cell receptor (beta chain) described here comes from a study of blood T cell repertoires in COVID-19. Whole-study context: Specimens from acute and convalescent COVID-19 originated in the United States, Italy and Spain.

Authors' analysis steps: The assay estimated nucleated cells by amplifying reference gene primers. The protocol was immunoSEQ multiplex PCR, while the TCRdb copy is restricted to in-frame clones and leaves out a portion. Clonal size and the V and J genes are those of that table, whereas D and trimming came from the DNA. Among tens of thousands of clones, about 87% were seen once, and the ten largest hold 7.5% to 10%. Germline V gene data show CDR1 as SGHVS and CDR2 as FNYEAQ. V gave up 1 base and J gave up 1 base, with 8 bases separating them. This CDR3 comprises 15 residues. The chain recombines TRBV7-6 with TRBJ1-5; D gene ambiguous. Sequenced sample: peripheral blood. The clonotype was recovered from a woman in her 70s with acute or convalescent COVID-19. This CDR3 is CASSLGAASNQPQHF. CDR3 nucleotides: TGTGCCAGCAGCTTAGGGGCAGCAAGCAATCAGCCCCAGCATTTT.